These 27 T cell receptor beta chains originate from one sample sequenced in a study of cytomegalovirus exposure and HLA in healthy donors. Both 60 Vbeta primers and 13 Jbeta primers went into the PCR. Profiling relied on immunoSEQ multiplex PCR, and the TCRdb table lists in-frame clones only, not all of them. The sample includes about 120,000 clones, around 84% of them seen just once. What was sequenced was PBMCs. The source is a woman in her 30s in good health and CMV-seropositive.

J is TRBJ1-2 and V is TRBV14; 10 bases match TRBD1. The CDR3 sequence is 17 residues long. J was trimmed by 6 bases and V by 1 base; bases with no gene match: 11. The V gene's germline CDR1 is SGHDN and CDR2 FVKESK. The CDR3 here is CASSQGRRDRGGDGYTF. DNA for the CDR3: TGTGCCAGCAGCCAAGGCCGCCGGGACAGGGGCGGAGATGGCTACACCTTC.

CDR3 sequence (DNA): TGTGCCAGCAGTGAGGTCCCAGTCCCAAAGTTCTTC. Amino acid sequence: CASSEVPVPKFF. V usage is TRBV2 and J usage is TRBJ2-1, with D uncertain. Germline CDR1 SNHLY, CDR2 FYNNEI. The CDR3 consists of 12 residues. Trimming cost V 3 bases and J 14 bases, with 14 bases left between them. Full variable domain (remainder filled in from reference TRBV2 and TRBJ2-1): EPEVTQTPSHQVTQMGQEVILRCVPISNHLYFYWYRQILGQKVEFLVSFYNNEISEKSEIFDDQFSVERPDGSNFTLKIRSTKLEDSAMYFCASSEVPVPKFFGPGTRLTVL.

This sequence joins TRBV23-1 and TRBJ2-7; tentatively, D is TRBD2 (5 bases). TRBV23-1 is an open reading frame, and its role is uncertain. The CDR3 spans 15 residues. Trimming removed 1 base from V and 3 bases from J, with 13 bases in between. The CDR3 nucleotides are TGCGCCAGCAGTCAATTCCTGGTGAGCGGCTACGAGCAGTACTTC. The encoded protein is CASSQFLVSGYEQYF.

This clone was seen more than once but under ten times. V usage is TRBV7-9 and J usage is TRBJ2-5; D might be TRBD2 (5 bases). The CDR3 is 13 amino acids. V lost 4 bases, J lost 5 bases, and 11 bases lay in between. Germline CDR1 is SEHNR and CDR2 is FQNEAQ (reference sequence). CDR3: CASSWTAWETQYF. The CDR3 DNA is TGTGCCAGCAGCTGGACTGCATGGGAGACCCAGTACTTC.

The rearrangement joins TRBV7-2 to TRBJ2-1, with 8 nucleotides matching TRBD2. The germline V gene encodes CDR1 SGHTA and CDR2 FQGNSA. CDR3 size: 16 residues. With V trimmed by 3 bases and J by 0 bases, 4 bases remained unmatched. CDR3 sequence (DNA): TGTGCCAGCAGCTTGACTAGCGCGGGCTCCTACAATGAGCAGTTCTTC. Translation: CASSLTSAGSYNEQFF.

This clone has only one observation. The chain has TRBV6-5 and TRBJ2-1; D is ambiguous. V was trimmed by 6 bases and J by 4 bases, leaving 10 bases between them. The length of the CDR3 is 13 residues. Germline CDR1 is MNHEY and CDR2 is SVGAGI. CDR3 nucleotide sequence: TGTGCCAGCAGCTCCCAGGCATACAATGAGCAGTTCTTC. Protein product: CASSSQAYNEQFF.

The chain recombines TRBV27 with TRBJ2-2; 7 bases are a match to TRBD1. This CDR3 is built from 13 residues. Looked up from germline, CDR1 is MNHEY and CDR2 is SMNVEV (reference sequence). The junction had 5 bases not matched to a gene; V was cut back by 6 bases and J by 7 bases. This chain's CDR3 is CASSRQGVGELFF. The CDR3 region has the DNA TGTGCCAGCAGCCGTCAGGGGGTCGGGGAGCTGTTTTTT.

V and J are TRBV6-1 and TRBJ2-7, with TRBD1 matching 7 bases. Trimming took 7 bases from V and 3 from J; bases not matched to a gene: 3. Per germline, CDR1 MNHNS and CDR2 SASEGT. The CDR3 is 12 amino acids. CDR3 region: CASTGQFYEQYF. The CDR3 region has the DNA TGTGCCAGCACGGGACAGTTCTACGAGCAGTACTTC.

Notes on this clone: One junction end disagrees with the germline gene, perhaps due to a read error. This chain links TRBV7-9 with TRBJ1-2; D call uncertain. The CDR3 sequence is 16 residues long. Germline lookup yields CDR1 SEHNR and CDR2 FQNEAQ (reference sequence). The CDR3 loop is CSSSLVVAQVVYGYTF. In nucleotides, the CDR3 is TGTTCCAGCAGCTTAGTAGTGGCCCAGGTGGTCTATGGCTACACCTTC.

The rearrangement joins TRBV7-2 to TRBJ2-7; 10 nucleotides line up with TRBD1. The CDR3 is 17 residues long. Germline CDR1 and CDR2: SGHTA and FQGNSA. The ends lost 5 bases at V and 3 bases at J; junction bases unmatched: 13. CDR3 DNA: TGTGCCAGCAGCCCTAAGGGGACAGGGGCGATCTTCTACGAGCAGTACTTC. This encodes CASSPKGTGAIFYEQYF.

The V call is TRBV30, the J call TRBJ1-3; TRBD1 might be the D (6 bases). Germline loops: CDR1 GTSNPN, CDR2 SVGIG (reference sequence). Between the trimmed V and J ends, which lost 0 bases and 4 bases, there was a span of 10 bases. This CDR3 is built from 14 residues. The CDR3 DNA reads TGTGCCTGGAGTGTAGGGGGTCCGGGAAACACCATATATTTT. It specifies CAWSVGGPGNTIYF.

This chain uses TRBV21-1 with TRBJ1-4; the D call TRBD1 from the table was never checked on the DNA. TRBV21-1 is deemed a pseudogene. The CDR3 is 15 residues long. The CDR3 sequence: CASSNRDRPNEKLFF. The CDR3 DNA is TGTGCCAGCAGCAACCGGGACAGGCCTAATGAAAAACTGTTTTTT.

The gene calls are TRBV9 and TRBJ2-7, with D perhaps TRBD2 (5 bases). This CDR3 is built from 15 residues. Germline-derived CDR1 and CDR2 are SGDLS and YYNGEE. The V end lost 4 bases, the J end lost 2 bases, and 16 bases lay between the germline ends. The CDR3 spells CASSTSPGSAYEQYF. As DNA, the CDR3 is TGTGCCAGCAGCACATCCCCGGGGTCCGCCTACGAGCAGTACTTC.

The CDR3 is CASSRGQEVTEKLFF. CDR3 bases: TGCGCCAGCAGCCGCGGACAGGAAGTCACTGAAAAACTGTTTTTT. The chain has TRBV4-1 and TRBJ1-4; 7 positions match TRBD1. CDR1 is MGHRA and CDR2 is YSYEKL in the germline V gene. There are 15 residues in the CDR3. The ends lost 4 bases at V and 7 bases at J; junction bases unmatched: 9.

The V call is TRBV11-2, the J call TRBJ2-7; TRBD2 matches 8 bases. The CDR3 covers 14 residues. The germline CDR1 and CDR2 sequences are SGHAT and FQNNGV. V gave up 5 bases and J gave up 4 bases; unmatched junction bases: 7. CDR3 residues: CASSTSGGLYEQYF. The CDR3, as DNA: TGTGCCAGCAGCACCTCGGGGGGGCTTTACGAGCAGTACTTC.

This clone was recorded a few times. V usage is TRBV10-2 and J usage is TRBJ1-2, with a possible D match to TRBD1 (6 bases). The germline V gene has CDR1 WSHSY and CDR2 SAAADI. V was clipped by 5 bases and J by 4 bases, with 14 bases between them. The CDR3 covers 14 residues. The CDR3 protein is CASSTTGSTYGYTF. In DNA form, the CDR3 reads TGCGCCAGCAGTACAACAGGGAGTACCTATGGCTACACCTTC.

CDR3 coding DNA: TGTGCCAGCAGTTTACTGGGGGCGGGTAGTGGCTACACCTTC. Translating gives CASSLLGAGSGYTF. V usage is TRBV28 and J usage is TRBJ1-2; TRBD1 is a possible D gene (6 bases). The V and J ends lost 2 bases and 7 bases respectively, with 14 bases between them. This CDR3 comprises 14 residues. Germline assignment: CDR1 MDHEN and CDR2 SYDVKM.

V is TRBV7-3 and J is TRBJ2-1, with D perhaps TRBD1 (6 bases). The CDR3 is 16 amino acids. The germline V and J ends were trimmed by 5 bases and 3 bases, with 17 bases remaining between them. Germline CDR1 is SGHTA and CDR2 is FQGTGA. The CDR3 DNA reads as TGTGCCAGCAGCCCCCGCCCCCGGGACAACTACAATGAGCAGTTCTTC. This translates into CASSPRPRDNYNEQFF. Drawing the rest from reference TRBV7-3 and TRBJ2-1, the complete variable domain is GAGVSQTPSNKVTEKGKYVELRCDPISGHTALYWYRQSLGQGPEFLIYFQGTGAADDSGLPNDRFFAVRPEGSVSTLKIQRTERGDSAVYLCASSPRPRDNYNEQFFGPGTRLTVL.

This clone was seen only a few times. The V call is TRBV7-9, the J call TRBJ1-2; TRBD1 aligns across 9 bases. With 4 bases clipped from V and 6 bases from J, the junction kept 6 bases outside the gene matches. The CDR3 consists of 14 residues. Germline lookup yields CDR1 SEHNR and CDR2 FQNEAQ (reference sequence). The CDR3 DNA reads as TGTGCCAGCAGCTATAGGGACAGGGCAAATGGCTACACCTTC. Its protein is CASSYRDRANGYTF.

This clone was counted a few times. The chain combines TRBV4-1 with TRBJ2-5, with 7 bases aligning to TRBD1. The better agreement between TRBJ2-7 and the DNA end casts doubt on the J call. Germline V gene sequence: CDR1 MGHRA, CDR2 YSYEKL. The CDR3 is 17 amino acids. The CDR3 spells CASSLTPDRANLYEQYF. The CDR3 region has the DNA TGCGCCAGCAGCCTCACCCCCGACAGGGCGAATCTCTACGAGCAGTACTTC.

The V and J genes are TRBV11-3 and TRBJ2-7; 7 nucleotides line up with TRBD1. The CDR3 is 14 amino acids. Germline values: CDR1 SGHNT, CDR2 YENEEA. Germline trimming cut 5 bases from V and 3 bases from J; bases unmatched to any gene: 7. The CDR3 coding sequence is TGTGCCAGCAGCCGAGGGGACAGCGACTACGAGCAGTACTTC. Translated: CASSRGDSDYEQYF. The whole variable domain, remainder taken from reference TRBV11-3 and TRBJ2-7, is EAGVVQSPRYKIIEKKQPVAFWCNPISGHNTLYWYLQNLGQGPELLIRYENEEAVDDSQLPKDRFSAERLKGVDSTLKIQPAELGDSAVYLCASSRGDSDYEQYFGPGTRLTVT.

This chain uses TRBV29-1 with TRBJ2-3, with TRBD1 identical over 7 bases. Germline CDR1 and CDR2: SQVTM and ANQGSEA. The CDR3 extends over 14 amino acids. V shed 4 bases and J 0 bases; nucleotides not matched to a gene: 4. CDR3 nucleotides: TGCAGCGTTGGGGACAGAGCTAGCACAGATACGCAGTATTTT. It encodes CSVGDRASTDTQYF.

The chain uses TRBV7-2 and TRBJ1-2; TRBD1 agrees at 9 bases. This CDR3 has 13 amino acids. Germline V lookup: CDR1 SGHTA, CDR2 FQGNSA. V was pared by 6 bases and J by 7 bases, with 6 bases of the junction left unmatched. The CDR3 sequence: CASSPDRGLGYTF. For the CDR3, the DNA is TGTGCCAGCAGTCCGGACAGGGGTCTTGGCTACACCTTC.

The rearrangement uses TRBV5-6 and TRBJ2-3; 7 nucleotides line up with TRBD2. Germline CDR1 and CDR2: SGHDT and YYEEEE. The CDR3 spans 11 residues. V gave up 3 bases and J gave up 9 bases; unmatched junction bases: 1. The CDR3 nucleotides are TGTGCCAGCAGCTCCGGGGGGACGCAGTATTTT. Amino acid sequence: CASSSGGTQYF. The variable domain in full, with the rest retrieved from reference TRBV5-6 and TRBJ2-3, is DAGVTQSPTHLIKTRGQQVTLRCSPKSGHDTVSWYQQALGQGPQFIFQYYEEEERQRGNFPDRFSGHQFPNYSSELNVNALLLGDSALYLCASSSGGTQYFGPGTRLTVL.

CDR3 nucleotide sequence: TGCGCCAGCAGCTTATACCGAGGGAGCACTGAAGCTTTCTTT. Its protein is CASSLYRGSTEAFF. The rearrangement joins TRBV5-1 to TRBJ1-1, with D unclear. There are 14 residues in the CDR3. Trimming removed 2 bases at V and 4 bases at J, with 12 bases between. The V gene's germline CDR1 is SGHRS and CDR2 YFSETQ.

The gene calls are TRBV6-4 and TRBJ2-1, with D uncertain. This CDR3 is 16 amino acids long. The V and J ends lost 0 bases and 0 bases respectively, with 9 bases between them. In germline, CDR1 is MRHNA, CDR2 SNTAGT. CDR3 DNA sequence: TGTGCCAGCAGTGACTCTAGATCTGGCTCCTACAATGAGCAGTTCTTC. This gives the protein CASSDSRSGSYNEQFF.

This clone was counted between two and nine times. The chain couples TRBV9 to TRBJ2-1, with 9 nucleotides matching TRBD1. Trimming cost V 1 base and J 8 bases; bases outside gene matches: 7. The CDR3 is made up of 15 amino acids. The germline gives CDR1 SGDLS, CDR2 YYNGEE. CDR3 DNA sequence: TGTGCCAGCAGCGTACAAGGACAGGGGTTCGATGAGCAGTTCTTC. It specifies CASSVQGQGFDEQFF. Complete variable domain (other parts from reference TRBV9 and TRBJ2-1): DSGVTQTPKHLITATGQRVTLRCSPRSGDLSVYWYQQSLDQGLQFLIQYYNGEERAKGNILERFSAQQFPDLHSELNLSSLELGDSALYFCASSVQGQGFDEQFFGPGTRLTVL.